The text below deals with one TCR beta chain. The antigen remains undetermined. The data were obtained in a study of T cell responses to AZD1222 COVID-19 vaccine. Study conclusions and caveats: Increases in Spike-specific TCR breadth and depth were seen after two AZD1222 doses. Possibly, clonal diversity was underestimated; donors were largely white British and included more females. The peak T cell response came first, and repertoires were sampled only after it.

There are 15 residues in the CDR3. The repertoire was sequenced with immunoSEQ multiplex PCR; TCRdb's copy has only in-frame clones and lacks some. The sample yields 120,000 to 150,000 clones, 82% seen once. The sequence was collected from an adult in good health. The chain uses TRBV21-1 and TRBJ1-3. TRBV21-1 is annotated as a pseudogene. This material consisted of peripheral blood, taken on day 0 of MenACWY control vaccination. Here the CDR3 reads CASSKDPRPGNTIYF. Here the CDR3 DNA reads TGTGCCAGCAGCAAAGACCCGCGACCTGGAAACACCATATATTTT.